A selection of T cell receptor beta chains follows, all from one sample in a study of tumor-infiltrating lymphocytes in primary liver carcinoma. From the multiplex PCR reads, TCRdb called clonotypes with MiXCR, one entry per CDR3 protein. The sample includes fewer than 400,000 distinct CDR3 sequences, more than 55% seen only once; the top ten take roughly 9%. The specimen sequenced was peripheral blood. The receptors derive from a man aged 35-49 years with primary liver carcinoma and hepatitis B virus infection. The CDR3 runs from the conserved cysteine through the conserved F or W. A D gene is named only where the DNA matches it firmly. A row's size may be missing; if present it is once, few, many or a size class.

-	TRBV5-1	TRBJ2-1	-	TGCGCCAGCAGCTCGTCGGGGGGCGGGCACTCCTACAATGAGCAGTTCTTC	CASSSSGGGHSYNEQFF
-	TRBV4-2	TRBJ2-7	-	TGTGCCAGCAGCCAAGATAGGCTAGTAAGTACCGAGCAGTATTTC	CASSQDRLVSTEQYF
many	TRBV29-1	TRBJ2-5	-	TGCAGCGTTGGACATCTAGGACGAGAGACCCAGTACTTC	CSVGHLGRETQYF
-	TRBV29-1	TRBJ1-3	-	TGCAGCCTAATCCCCGGATCTGGAAACACCATATATTTT	CSLIPGSGNTIYF
-	TRBV5-1	TRBJ2-7	TRBD1	TGCGCCAGCAGGACTCGGGACAGGTTTGGCGAGCAGTACTTC	CASRTRDRFGEQYF
many	TRBV4-3	TRBJ2-3	TRBD2	TGCGCCAGCAGCCAGATTCTAGCGGGCATGAGCACAGATACGCAGTATTTT	CASSQILAGMSTDTQYF
-	TRBV7-9	TRBJ1-1	-	TGTGTCAGCAGGACAGACACTGCGAACACTGAAGCTTTCTTT	CVSRTDTANTEAFF
many	TRBV10-3	TRBJ1-3	-	TGTGCCATCAGTGAGGCAGGGGCCTTTGGAAACACCATATATTTT	CAISEAGAFGNTIYF
-	TRBV12-3/TRBV12-4	TRBJ2-1	-	TGTGCCAGTTCGCTAGCAGGAGTGGAGACCCAGTTCTTC	CASSLAGVETQFF
once	TRBV29-1	TRBJ1-1	TRBD1	TGCAGCATTGCTGGCCGGGACAGGGGTGACACTGAAGCTTTCTTT	CSIAGRDRGDTEAFF
-	TRBV4-2	TRBJ2-3	TRBD2	TGTGCCAGCAGCCAAGATCCGGGGGGGCTCACAGGTACGCAGTATTTT	CASSQDPGGLTGTQYF
many	TRBV4-2	TRBJ1-2	-	TGTGCCAGCAGCCAAGGTAGAGGGGAAGGTGGCTACACCTTC	CASSQGRGEGGYTF
many	TRBV12-3/TRBV12-4	TRBJ1-3	-	TGTGCCAGCAGCCTGAACCACATGGTGTCCGGAAACACCATATATTTT	CASSLNHMVSGNTIYF
many	TRBV6-5	TRBJ2-5	-	TGTGCCAGCAGTTCCCCCCGTTCTGGGGGCCAGGAGACCCAGTACTTC	CASSSPRSGGQETQYF
-	TRBV28	TRBJ1-2	-	TGTGCCAGCAGTTTATCATGGACCGGCTACACCTTC	CASSLSWTGYTF
-	TRBV12-3/TRBV12-4	TRBJ2-2	-	TGTGCCAGCAGTTTGCGGTTAAGTGGCTGGGAGCCGTTTTTT	CASSLRLSGWEPFF
-	TRBV10-3	TRBJ2-3	-	TGTGGCATCAGTGAGGTGGGGACAGATACGCAGTATTTT	CGISEVGTDTQYF
-	TRBV30	TRBJ1-1	TRBD1	TGTGCCTGGAGTACTGGGACAGGCACTGAAGCTTTCTTT	CAWSTGTGTEAFF
-	TRBV14	TRBJ2-1	TRBD2	TGTGCCAGCAGCCAAGATGAGGGCGGGAGATTCAACAATGAGCAGTTCTTC	CASSQDEGGRFNNEQFF
-	TRBV20-1	TRBJ2-5	-	TGCAGTGCTGTAGAGGGAGTAGAGACCCAGTACTTC	CSAVEGVETQYF
few	TRBV29-1	TRBJ2-1	-	TGCAGCGTTGGGTACAGAGCTGCATCCGTGTACAATGAGCAGTTCTTC	CSVGYRAASVYNEQFF
-	TRBV6-6	TRBJ2-5	-	TGTGCCAGCAGGGGCCAAACCGGGCGGTTAGAAGAGACCCAGTACTTC	CASRGQTGRLEETQYF
many	TRBV6-2/TRBV6-3	TRBJ1-2	-	TGTGCCAGCAGTCAACTCGGGACGATCTATGGCTACACCTTC	CASSQLGTIYGYTF
-	TRBV28	TRBJ2-1	-	TGTGCCAGCAATTTAGTGGGGGCGAATGAGCAGTTCTTC	CASNLVGANEQFF
-	TRBV6-2/TRBV6-3	TRBJ2-1	-	TGTGCCAGCAGTTACTGGGGTCAGGAGGGCCGTCTAGAGCAGTTCTTC	CASSYWGQEGRLEQFF
many	TRBV12-3/TRBV12-4	TRBJ2-1	-	TGTGCCAGCAGTCGGGCCTCCTACAATGAGCAGTTCTTC	CASSRASYNEQFF
few	TRBV28	TRBJ1-2	TRBD1	TGTGCCAGCAGAGACAGGGGGTATCGTGGCTACACCTTC	CASRDRGYRGYTF
-	TRBV20-1	TRBJ2-7	TRBD2	TGCAGTGCCGTTCCCCCTAGCGGGAGTTACGAGCAGTACTTC	CSAVPPSGSYEQYF
few	TRBV6-2/TRBV6-3	TRBJ2-7	-	TGTGTCAGCAGTCCGTTTGAAACGAATGAGCAGTACTTC	CVSSPFETNEQYF
-	TRBV11-1	TRBJ2-1	-	TGTGCCAGCACTGAGGGCTACGAGCAGTTCTTC	CASTEGYEQFF
-	TRBV28	TRBJ2-7	-	TGTGCCAGCAGTACCCCCGGCAGCTACAAGCAGTACTTC	CASSTPGSYKQYF
many	TRBV18	TRBJ2-1	TRBD1	TGTGCCAGCTCACCGACAGGGGACGTCTACAATGAGCAGTTCTTC	CASSPTGDVYNEQFF